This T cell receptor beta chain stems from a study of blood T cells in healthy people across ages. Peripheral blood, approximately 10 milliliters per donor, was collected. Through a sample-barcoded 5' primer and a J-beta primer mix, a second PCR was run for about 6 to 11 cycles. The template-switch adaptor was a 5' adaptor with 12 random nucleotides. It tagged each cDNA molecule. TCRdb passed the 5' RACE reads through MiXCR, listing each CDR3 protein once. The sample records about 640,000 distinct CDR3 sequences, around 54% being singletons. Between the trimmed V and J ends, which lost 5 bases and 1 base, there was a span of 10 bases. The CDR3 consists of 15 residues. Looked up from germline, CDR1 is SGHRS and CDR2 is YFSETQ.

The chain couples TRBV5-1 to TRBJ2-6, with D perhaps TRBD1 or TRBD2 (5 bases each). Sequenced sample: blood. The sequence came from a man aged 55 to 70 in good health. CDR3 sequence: CASRPWGSGANVLTF. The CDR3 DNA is TGCGCCAGCAGACCTTGGGGGTCTGGGGCCAACGTCCTGACTTTC. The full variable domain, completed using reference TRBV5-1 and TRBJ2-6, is KAGVTQTPRYLIKTRGQQVTLSCSPISGHRSVSWYQQTPGQGLQFLFEYFSETQRNKGNFPGRFSGRQFSNSRSEMNVSTLELGDSALYLCASRPWGSGANVLTFGAGSRLTVL.